Below are 10 T cell receptor beta chains sequenced from a single sample in a study of identical twins. One entry per CDR3 protein, called by TCRdb with MiXCR from the 5' RACE reads. The sample lists under 900,000 distinct CDR3 sequences, around a sixth occurring once. These data were also filed under a second study, of T cells expressing NK-cell markers.

The sequencing input was PBMCs. The receptors were gathered from a woman aged 18-35 years in good health.

The V and J genes are TRBV20-1 and TRBJ2-7; no definite D call. Per germline, CDR1 DFQATT and CDR2 SNEGSKA (reference sequence). This CDR3 is built from 9 residues. The V and J ends lost 6 bases and 10 bases respectively, with 10 bases between them. CDR3 sequence (DNA): TGCAGTGCCCCCCCCCGCCAGTACTTC. Translating it yields CSAPPRQYF.

This sequence joins TRBV5-1 and TRBJ2-3; D remains ambiguous. V was clipped by 1 base and J by 7 bases, with 19 bases between them. Germline CDR1 is SGHRS and CDR2 is YFSETQ. The CDR3 length is 16 residues. The CDR3 loop reads CASSLSPIPPGNTQYF. CDR3 coding DNA: TGCGCCAGCAGCTTGTCACCGATACCCCCAGGAAATACGCAGTATTTT.

The J gene is TRBJ1-5, the V gene TRBV6-1, with D perhaps TRBD1 (5 bases). Germline CDR1 and CDR2: MNHNS and SASEGT. The CDR3 length is 13 residues. Trimming shortened V by 8 bases and J by 4 bases, and 12 bases separated the two germline ends. The CDR3 region is CASDAGWNQPQHF. CDR3 sequence (DNA): TGTGCCAGCGACGCAGGGTGGAATCAGCCCCAGCATTTT.

This clonotype has more than one count but fewer than ten. The chain couples TRBV3-1 to TRBJ1-2, with a possible D match to TRBD1 (5 bases). The germline gives CDR1 LGHDT, CDR2 YNNKEL (reference sequence). Trimming cost V 3 bases and J 0 bases, with 11 bases left between them. This CDR3 is built from 15 residues. In DNA form, the CDR3 reads TGTGCCAGCAGCCAGGGGACGATCCCTAACTATGGCTACACCTTC. It encodes CASSQGTIPNYGYTF.

V and J are TRBV4-2 and TRBJ1-1, with unresolved D. This CDR3 region has 15 residues. Trimming left V 1 base short and J 1 base short, with 10 bases between. Germline-derived CDR1 and CDR2 are LGHNA and YNFKEQ. The CDR3 protein is CASSQGFGGNTEAFF. The CDR3 bases are TGTGCCAGCAGCCAAGGTTTTGGCGGGAACACTGAAGCTTTCTTT.

V usage is TRBV20-1 and J usage is TRBJ2-7; D is perhaps TRBD1 or TRBD2 (5 bases each). The CDR3 sequence is 14 residues long. Germline CDR1 DFQATT, CDR2 SNEGSKA (reference sequence). Trimming left V 4 bases short and J 8 bases short, with 21 bases between. CDR3 DNA: TGCAGTGCTATCATGACCGGGACCTACTGGCAGCAGTACTTC. This codes for CSAIMTGTYWQQYF.

The chain employs TRBV7-3 and TRBJ2-2, with 11 bases fitting TRBD1. Per germline, CDR1 SGHTA and CDR2 FQGTGA. The J segment lost 6 bases and the V segment lost 5 bases, leaving 5 bases of the junction unmatched. CDR3 length equals 15 residues. DNA for the CDR3: TGTGCCAGCAGCACCCGGGACAGGGGGGCCGGGGAGCTGTTTTTT. It yields the protein CASSTRDRGAGELFF.

The chain links TRBV20-1 to TRBJ1-2, with D unresolved. Germline V gives CDR1 DFQATT, CDR2 SNEGSKA (reference sequence). The CDR3 contains 12 residues. V dropped 3 bases and J dropped 4 bases, with 9 bases sitting between them. The CDR3 here is CSASTTRYGYTF. The CDR3 DNA reads as TGCAGTGCTAGTACAACCCGCTATGGCTACACCTTC.

This clonotype was observed a few times. J is TRBJ2-5 and V is TRBV20-1; TRBD2 matches at 7 bases. Germline loops: CDR1 DFQATT, CDR2 SNEGSKA (reference sequence). V was clipped by 3 bases and J by 2 bases; unmatched bases: 6. The CDR3 totals 14 residues. CDR3 bases: TGCAGTGCTAGTTCGGGAGGCGTACAAGAGACCCAGTACTTC. Its protein product is CSASSGGVQETQYF.

This clonotype was seen only a few times. This chain joins TRBV4-2 and TRBJ2-7; TRBD2 matches 7 bases. V lost 0 bases, J lost 2 bases, and 4 bases stayed unmatched. This CDR3 has 15 amino acids. Germline V CDR1 and CDR2: LGHNA, YNFKEQ. The CDR3 DNA follows: TGTGCCAGCAGCCAAGATATGGCGGGAGCCTACGAGCAGTACTTC. It encodes CASSQDMAGAYEQYF.